This TCR beta chain was observed in a study of shared clonotypes between healthy human individuals. Study observations and caveats: Enrolling few donors narrowed the genetic and exposure-history diversity that was represented. Even with large depth, rarefaction showed that sorted-subset sequencing was incomplete.

Trimming shortened V by 0 bases and J by 0 bases, and 9 bases separated the two germline ends. There are 15 residues in the CDR3. Germline V gene lookup returns CDR1 GTSNPN and CDR2 SVGIG (reference sequence). In the original workflow: ImmunoSEQ yielded junction-only sequences lacking quality scores, so filtering differed. Libraries were prepared by immunoSEQ multiplex PCR; TCRdb keeps only in-frame clonotypes and omits some of them. From that table come the V and J calls and clone size; the DNA was used to work out D and trimming. The repertoire holds about 580,000 clones, with roughly 98% as singletons. Naive CD8 cells lacked CD45RO and underwent positive selection for CCR7, leaving out terminally differentiated effector memory CD45RA+ cells. HIV-negative, healthy adults without recent acute infections or vaccinations were the donors. About this clone itself: Its antigen is not known. The same CDR3 can be traced to other DNA sequences in this sample.

Sample: naive CD8+ T cells sorted from blood. The TCR comes from a man aged 25-40 years in good health. The chain is built from TRBV30 and TRBJ2-1; perhaps TRBD2 as D (5 bases). CDR3 DNA sequence: TGTGCCTGGAGTGTATCGGGGAGCTCCTACAATGAGCAGTTCTTC. Protein sequence: CAWSVSGSSYNEQFF.